The sequence of this T cell receptor (beta chain) was determined in a study of technical replicates of blood from a handful of donors. Here immunoSEQ multiplex PCR was the method, and the copy in TCRdb shows in-frame clones only, minus some. The table shows tens of thousands of clones, with 95% occurring only once. V shed 2 bases, J shed 5 bases, and the junction held 5 bases outside the gene matches. This CDR3 region has 17 residues. Germline assignment: CDR1 WNHNN and CDR2 SYGVQD (reference sequence). The sequence came from a human donor in good health. The rearrangement uses TRBV10-1 and TRBJ2-1; 14 positions agree with TRBD2. The sequenced sample consisted of T cells isolated from PBMCs. CDR3: CASSEPWTSGGNNEQFF. The CDR3 DNA reads as TGCGCCAGCAGTGAGCCCTGGACTAGCGGGGGGAACAATGAGCAGTTCTTC.